A selection of T cell receptor beta chains follows, all from one sample in a study of cytomegalovirus exposure and HLA in healthy donors. Only in-frame clones appear in the TCRdb table, and some are missing; sequencing was by immunoSEQ multiplex PCR. The table for this sample gives about 200,000 clones. Source material: PBMCs. These receptor sequences come from a young man in good health and CMV-seronegative. Both conserved end residues are part of each CDR3. Fields, in order: J gene, D gene, V gene, CDR3 DNA, CDR3 protein. The D gene is left open where the match is weak.

J gene: TRBJ2-7
D gene: TRBD1
V gene: TRBV4-3
CDR3 DNA: TGCGCCAGCAGCCAAGAGGGGACAGGTATCTACGAGCAGTACTTC
CDR3 protein: CASSQEGTGIYEQYF

J gene: TRBJ2-3
D gene: TRBD2
V gene: TRBV9
CDR3 DNA: TGTGCCAGCAGCCCAAGCGGGAATGGAGGGAACACAGATACGCAGTATTTT
CDR3 protein: CASSPSGNGGNTDTQYF

J gene: TRBJ2-5
D gene: TRBD1
V gene: TRBV10-1
CDR3 DNA: TGCGCCAGCAGTCCCGGGACAGGGGGACAGACCCAGTACTTC
CDR3 protein: CASSPGTGGQTQYF

J gene: TRBJ2-7
D gene: TRBD2
V gene: TRBV5-6
CDR3 DNA: TGTGCCAGCAGCTCCGTAGCGGGGGAAAGGTACGAGCAGTACTTC
CDR3 protein: CASSSVAGERYEQYF

J gene: TRBJ1-6
D gene: -
V gene: TRBV11-3
CDR3 DNA: TGTGCCAGCAGCTTAGCCCTCTCACCCCTCCACTTT
CDR3 protein: CASSLALSPLHF

J gene: TRBJ2-1
D gene: -
V gene: TRBV4-1
CDR3 DNA: TGCGCCAGCAGCCAAGAAGTGGTAGATCTTTCGAAGCAGTTCTTC
CDR3 protein: CASSQEVVDLSKQFF

J gene: TRBJ1-5
D gene: -
V gene: TRBV18
CDR3 DNA: TGTGCCAGCTCGGGAGGGAGGGATCAGCCCCAGCATTTT
CDR3 protein: CASSGGRDQPQHF

J gene: TRBJ1-2
D gene: TRBD1
V gene: TRBV6-5
CDR3 DNA: TGTGCCAGCAGTTATGCGGGACAGGGAAGGGATAATGGCTACACCTTC
CDR3 protein: CASSYAGQGRDNGYTF

J gene: TRBJ2-7
D gene: TRBD2
V gene: TRBV5-3
CDR3 DNA: TGTGCCAGAAGCTTGAAGGTAGCGGGGGGACCAATCTCCTACGAGCAGTACTTC
CDR3 protein: CARSLKVAGGPISYEQYF

J gene: TRBJ1-5
D gene: TRBD1
V gene: TRBV19
CDR3 DNA: TGTGCCAGTACCCCGGGACAGGCAGCAGGGCAGCCCCAGCATTTT
CDR3 protein: CASTPGQAAGQPQHF

J gene: TRBJ1-4
D gene: TRBD1
V gene: TRBV28
CDR3 DNA: TGTGCCAGCAGTTCCGGGACAGGCACAACTAATGAAAAACTGTTTTTT
CDR3 protein: CASSSGTGTTNEKLFF

J gene: TRBJ2-7
D gene: TRBD1
V gene: TRBV11-3
CDR3 DNA: TGTGCCAGCAGCCGACAGGGGTCCTCCTACGAGCAGTACTTC
CDR3 protein: CASSRQGSSYEQYF

J gene: TRBJ2-1
D gene: TRBD2
V gene: TRBV30
CDR3 DNA: TGTGCCTGGAGTCGGCTAGCGGGAGGGCCCGGTGAGCAGTTCTTC
CDR3 protein: CAWSRLAGGPGEQFF

J gene: TRBJ2-1
D gene: -
V gene: TRBV6-5
CDR3 DNA: TGTGCCAGCAGTTACTCTGGGAGCGCGCCCGGGTTCTTC
CDR3 protein: CASSYSGSAPGFF

J gene: TRBJ1-2
D gene: -
V gene: TRBV5-3
CDR3 DNA: TGTGCCAGAAGCTGGGGCGGATCAGGCGATTCTAACTATGGCTACACCTTC
CDR3 protein: CARSWGGSGDSNYGYTF

J gene: TRBJ1-2
D gene: -
V gene: TRBV9
CDR3 DNA: TGTGCCAGCAGCGTGAACAGGGAAAGCGTCTATGGCTACACCTTC
CDR3 protein: CASSVNRESVYGYTF

J gene: TRBJ2-3
D gene: -
V gene: TRBV5-1
CDR3 DNA: TGCGCCAGCAGCTTGGGGGGGCCGCGGTCCGATACGCAGTATTTT
CDR3 protein: CASSLGGPRSDTQYF

J gene: TRBJ2-1
D gene: TRBD1
V gene: TRBV7-6
CDR3 DNA: TGTGCCAGCAGCCCGGCCAGGGGGAACAATGAGCAGTTCTTC
CDR3 protein: CASSPARGNNEQFF

J gene: TRBJ2-3
D gene: -
V gene: TRBV7-9
CDR3 DNA: TGTGCCAGCAGCTCTGGGGGGGGGCCAGATACGCAGTATTTT
CDR3 protein: CASSSGGGPDTQYF

J gene: TRBJ1-1
D gene: -
V gene: TRBV7-9
CDR3 DNA: TGTGCCAGCAGCTTAGGGCAGGAGAACACTGAAGCTTTCTTT
CDR3 protein: CASSLGQENTEAFF

J gene: TRBJ2-6
D gene: -
V gene: TRBV5-1
CDR3 DNA: TGCGCCAGCAGCCTCTTGCAATCGGGCTCTGGGGCCAACGTCCTGACTTTC
CDR3 protein: CASSLLQSGSGANVLTF

J gene: TRBJ2-7
D gene: TRBD1
V gene: TRBV30
CDR3 DNA: TGTGCCTGGAGTGACGGGACAGGGGGTTCCCTACCCTACGAGCAGTACTTC
CDR3 protein: CAWSDGTGGSLPYEQYF

J gene: TRBJ2-1
D gene: TRBD2
V gene: TRBV30
CDR3 DNA: TGTGCCTGGACTAGCGGGGGCCTCTACAATGAGCAGTTCTTC
CDR3 protein: CAWTSGGLYNEQFF

J gene: TRBJ1-6
D gene: -
V gene: TRBV6-1
CDR3 DNA: TGTGCCAGCAGTGAGAAACAGGGCTATAATTCACCCCTCCACTTT
CDR3 protein: CASSEKQGYNSPLHF

J gene: TRBJ2-3
D gene: TRBD2
V gene: TRBV27
CDR3 DNA: TGTGCCAGCACCATAGCGGGAGAGCCTCCAGATACGCAGTATTTT
CDR3 protein: CASTIAGEPPDTQYF

J gene: TRBJ2-5
D gene: TRBD2
V gene: TRBV4-1
CDR3 DNA: TGCGCCAGCAGCTGGCTAGCGGGGGGCGAAGAGACCCAGTACTTC
CDR3 protein: CASSWLAGGEETQYF

J gene: TRBJ1-2
D gene: TRBD1
V gene: TRBV5-1
CDR3 DNA: TGCGCCAGCAGCTTGGCAGGGGGCGTTAACTATGGCTACACCTTC
CDR3 protein: CASSLAGGVNYGYTF

J gene: TRBJ2-7
D gene: TRBD1
V gene: TRBV28
CDR3 DNA: TGTGCCAGCTATTTCGGGGCAGGGGGCGAGGCTCGGGTCTACGAGCAGTACTTC
CDR3 protein: CASYFGAGGEARVYEQYF

J gene: TRBJ1-2
D gene: -
V gene: TRBV30
CDR3 DNA: TGTGCTAGCAGCCCTGGGACACCTAACTATGGCTACACCTTC
CDR3 protein: CASSPGTPNYGYTF

J gene: TRBJ1-1
D gene: TRBD1
V gene: TRBV27
CDR3 DNA: TGTGCCAGCAGTACCGGGACAGGGAAAAGCGGGGTGAACACTGAAGCTTTCTTT
CDR3 protein: CASSTGTGKSGVNTEAFF

J gene: TRBJ2-1
D gene: TRBD2
V gene: TRBV11-2
CDR3 DNA: TGTGCCAGCAGCTTCCGGGGGGACGGCCGATACAATGAGCAGTTCTTC
CDR3 protein: CASSFRGDGRYNEQFF

J gene: TRBJ2-3
D gene: TRBD2
V gene: TRBV7-3
CDR3 DNA: TGTGCCAGCAGCTTAAGACGGGCTAGCGGGCTTAGCACAGATACGCAGTATTTT
CDR3 protein: CASSLRRASGLSTDTQYF

J gene: TRBJ2-7
D gene: TRBD2
V gene: TRBV19
CDR3 DNA: TGTGCCAGTAGTACCACCCTAAAACCTGGGGGGGTGAACTCCTACGAGCAGTACTTC
CDR3 protein: CASSTTLKPGGVNSYEQYF

J gene: TRBJ1-1
D gene: -
V gene: TRBV10-1
CDR3 DNA: TGCGCCAGTGCTTACAGCTTGAACACTGAAGCTTTCTTT
CDR3 protein: CASAYSLNTEAFF

J gene: TRBJ2-5
D gene: -
V gene: TRBV9
CDR3 DNA: TGTGCCAGCAGCGTAGCGTCAGGGGGGACCCAAGAGACCCAGTACTTC
CDR3 protein: CASSVASGGTQETQYF

J gene: TRBJ2-5
D gene: -
V gene: TRBV28
CDR3 DNA: TGTGCCAGCACCCTAGAAGAGACCCAGTACTTC
CDR3 protein: CASTLEETQYF

J gene: TRBJ1-2
D gene: TRBD1
V gene: TRBV9
CDR3 DNA: TGTGCCAGCAGCGTCCGGGACAGCCCAGAATATGGCTACACCTTC
CDR3 protein: CASSVRDSPEYGYTF

J gene: TRBJ1-3
D gene: TRBD1
V gene: TRBV5-4
CDR3 DNA: TGTGCCAGCAGCTCAGGACAGGCGACCTCTGGAAACACCATATATTTT
CDR3 protein: CASSSGQATSGNTIYF

J gene: TRBJ2-2
D gene: -
V gene: TRBV7-9
CDR3 DNA: TGTGCCAGCAGGGGGGGTAGTGGTTCCGGGGAGCTGTTTTTT
CDR3 protein: CASRGGSGSGELFF

J gene: TRBJ2-7
D gene: TRBD2
V gene: TRBV7-2
CDR3 DNA: TGTGCCAGCAGCTTAGCGCAGCGGGGGAATGCCTACGAGCAGTACTTC
CDR3 protein: CASSLAQRGNAYEQYF

J gene: TRBJ2-7
D gene: -
V gene: TRBV5-8
CDR3 DNA: TGTGCCAGCAGCTTGGCAGGGAAAGCATTCTACGAGCAGTACTTC
CDR3 protein: CASSLAGKAFYEQYF